The 29 T cell receptor beta chains below were found in one sample sequenced in a study of T cell responses to AZD1222 COVID-19 vaccine. Sequenced by immunoSEQ multiplex PCR; TCRdb stores in-frame clones only, minus some. The table includes about 150,000 clones, 80% to 95% detected once. The material was peripheral blood, obtained on day 0 of AZD1222 vaccination. These receptors were collected from an adult in good health.

V is TRBV14 and J is TRBJ1-1, with D tentatively TRBD1 (5 bases). Per germline, CDR1 SGHDN and CDR2 FVKESK. This CDR3 is built from 15 residues. V was pared by 3 bases and J by 4 bases, with 15 bases between. The CDR3 loop is CASSQFGGGSTEAFF. CDR3 sequence (DNA): TGTGCCAGCAGCCAGTTCGGGGGAGGGAGCACTGAAGCTTTCTTT.

This chain uses TRBV6-1 with TRBJ2-3; the D is unclear. Trimming pared 1 base from V and 11 bases from J, leaving 13 bases between. This CDR3 has 13 amino acids. The germline gives CDR1 MNHNS, CDR2 SASEGT. CDR3 residues: CASSEGSSVGQYF. In nucleotides, the CDR3 is TGTGCCAGCAGTGAAGGATCGAGTGTTGGGCAGTATTTT.

The J gene is TRBJ2-7, the V gene TRBV4-3; tentative D call: TRBD1 (5 bases). From germline, CDR1 is LGHNA and CDR2 YSLEER. Trimming left V 1 base short and J 2 bases short, with 6 bases between. The CDR3 length is 13 residues. CDR3 loop: CASSQGTTYEQYF. For the CDR3, the DNA is TGCGCCAGCAGCCAAGGGACAACCTACGAGCAGTACTTC.

The rearrangement joins TRBV6-5 to TRBJ1-6; 10 nucleotides agree with TRBD1. CDR1 MNHEY and CDR2 SVGAGI come from the germline V gene. This CDR3 spans 16 amino acids. V gave up 0 bases and J gave up 7 bases; unmatched junction bases: 3. This CDR3 reads CASSYSGQGSNSPLHF. The CDR3 DNA reads as TGTGCCAGCAGTTACTCGGGACAGGGGTCGAATTCACCCCTCCACTTT.

V gene TRBV7-8 combines with J gene TRBJ1-4; 7 positions match TRBD1. V shed 5 bases, J shed 3 bases, and the junction held 6 bases outside the gene matches. CDR1 is SGHVS and CDR2 is FQNEAQ in the germline V gene. The CDR3 sequence is 15 residues long. The CDR3: CASSPRDRSNEKLFF. The CDR3 DNA reads as TGTGCCAGCAGCCCCCGGGACAGATCTAATGAAAAACTGTTTTTT.

The J gene is TRBJ2-6, the V gene TRBV6-6, with 7 bases identical to TRBD1. Trimming removed 5 bases from V and 0 bases from J; junction bases left unmatched: 7. Germline lookup yields CDR1 MNHNY and CDR2 SVGAGI (reference sequence). The CDR3 is made up of 17 amino acids. The CDR3 DNA reads TGTGCCAGCAGTCCAACGACAGGGCTCTCTGGGGCCAACGTCCTGACTTTC. Translation gives CASSPTTGLSGANVLTF.

The chain couples TRBV2 to TRBJ1-5; D perhaps matches TRBD1 (5 bases). This CDR3 is 14 amino acids long. V lost 4 bases to trimming and J lost 5 bases, with 12 bases between them. Looked up from germline, CDR1 is SNHLY and CDR2 is FYNNEI. CDR3 loop: CASSVGAGYQPQHF. The CDR3 bases are TGTGCCAGCAGTGTCGGTGCAGGGTATCAGCCCCAGCATTTT.

This chain uses TRBV7-9 with TRBJ2-1; 8 positions agree with TRBD1. The CDR3 runs 15 residues. Germline CDR1 reads SEHNR; CDR2 reads FQNEAQ (reference sequence). The V gene end was trimmed by 1 base and the J gene end by 9 bases; junction bases not matched to a gene: 8. Written as DNA, the CDR3 is TGTGCCAGCAGCTTAGGGTCGCAGGGGGCGGGTGAGCAGTTCTTC. Translation gives CASSLGSQGAGEQFF.

This chain uses TRBV6-2 or TRBV6-3 with TRBJ1-5, with 7 bases that match TRBD1. The CDR3 runs 18 residues. V lost 2 bases and J lost 6; bases outside the gene matches: 16. Looked up from germline, CDR1 is MNHEY and CDR2 is SVGEGT. The CDR3 is CASSYIPGTERAIQPQHF. For the CDR3, the DNA is TGTGCCAGCAGTTACATTCCCGGGACAGAGAGAGCAATTCAGCCCCAGCATTTT.

This chain connects TRBV30 to TRBJ1-4; TRBD1 agrees at 9 bases. Germline V gene data show CDR1 as GTSNPN and CDR2 as SVGIG (reference sequence). V shed 4 bases and J 7 bases; nucleotides not matched to a gene: 4. The CDR3 has 13 residues. CDR3 nucleotides: TGTGCCTGGATCCGACAGGGGGGTGAAAAACTGTTTTTT. This translates into CAWIRQGGEKLFF.

This sequence joins TRBV28 and TRBJ2-3; TRBD1 matches at 8 bases. The V gene end was trimmed by 8 bases and the J gene end by 5 bases; junction bases not matched to a gene: 9. Germline loops: CDR1 MDHEN, CDR2 SYDVKM. There are 14 residues in the CDR3. CDR3 in amino acids: CASHRQGTRDTQYF. The CDR3 DNA reads TGTGCCAGCCATAGACAGGGGACACGAGATACGCAGTATTTT. Drawing the rest from reference TRBV28 and TRBJ2-3, the complete variable domain is DVKVTQSSRYLVKRTGEKVFLECVQDMDHENMFWYRQDPGLGLRLIYFSYDVKMKEKGDIPEGYSVSREKKERFSLILESASTNQTSMYLCASHRQGTRDTQYFGPGTRLTVL.

Written as DNA, the CDR3 is TGTGCCAGCAGTTACTCGCCTGAGAGGGGCTACACCTTC. Its protein product is CASSYSPERGYTF. V and J are TRBV6-5 and TRBJ1-2, with D hard to call. Germline V gene lookup returns CDR1 MNHEY and CDR2 SVGAGI. This CDR3 contains 13 residues. V was cut by 0 bases and J by 8 bases, with 10 bases left in between.

This clone appeared a few times. The CDR3 DNA reads TGTGCCAGCAGCCCTACGCGGACAGGGGGCACCTATGGCTACACCTTC. Translating gives CASSPTRTGGTYGYTF. V is TRBV28 and J is TRBJ1-2, with 11 bases identical to TRBD1. The germline CDR1 and CDR2 sequences are MDHEN and SYDVKM. The V segment lost 6 bases and the J segment 4 bases; nucleotides outside the gene matches: 10. The CDR3 runs 16 residues.

V usage is TRBV28 and J usage is TRBJ2-6; D ambiguous. V lost 1 base and J 2 bases, leaving 12 bases between the germline ends. The CDR3 sequence is 17 residues long. Per the germline V gene, CDR1 is MDHEN and CDR2 is SYDVKM. CDR3 region: CASSLYLGLAGANVLTF. Written as DNA, the CDR3 is TGTGCCAGCAGTTTATATTTAGGGCTGGCTGGGGCCAACGTCCTGACTTTC. Full variable domain (rest looked up from reference TRBV28 and TRBJ2-6): DVKVTQSSRYLVKRTGEKVFLECVQDMDHENMFWYRQDPGLGLRLIYFSYDVKMKEKGDIPEGYSVSREKKERFSLILESASTNQTSMYLCASSLYLGLAGANVLTFGAGSRLTVL.

The chain recombines TRBV27 with TRBJ1-5; no clear D gene. The germline CDR1 and CDR2 sequences are MNHEY and SMNVEV (reference sequence). The CDR3 loop spans 14 amino acids. The V end was cut by 3 bases, the J end by 2 bases, with 8 bases between. In DNA, the CDR3 is TGTGCCAGCAGTTTGACCCGCGGCAATCAGCCCCAGCATTTT. Its translation: CASSLTRGNQPQHF.

This sequence joins TRBV5-1 and TRBJ2-3; 10 nucleotides align to TRBD2. CDR3 length: 14 residues. Trimming at V came to 7 bases and at J to 6 bases, leaving 8 bases not matched to a gene. The germline CDR1 and CDR2 sequences are SGHRS and YFSETQ. The CDR3 sequence is CASQAGGPKDTQYF. The CDR3, as DNA: TGCGCCAGCCAAGCGGGAGGGCCGAAGGATACGCAGTATTTT.

The chain has TRBV12-3 or TRBV12-4 and TRBJ2-1, with D hard to call. The CDR3 has 12 amino acids. V was trimmed by 3 bases and J by 8 bases, leaving 8 bases between them. CDR3 residues: CASSLIRYEQFF. As DNA, the CDR3 is TGTGCCAGCAGTTTGATTAGGTATGAGCAGTTCTTC.

The rearrangement links TRBV7-3 to TRBJ1-2; 7 positions agree with TRBD1. From germline, CDR1 is SGHTA and CDR2 FQGTGA. This CDR3 is 13 amino acids long. V trimming: 5 bases; J trimming: 5 bases; junction bases outside the gene matches: 5. The CDR3 sequence: CASSNGQEYGYTF. CDR3 coding DNA: TGTGCCAGCAGCAACGGACAGGAGTATGGCTACACCTTC.

The chain is built from TRBV18 and TRBJ2-5; no clear D gene. Trimming took 3 bases from V and 5 from J, leaving 10 bases between them. The CDR3 has 13 amino acids. Looked up from germline, CDR1 is KGHSH and CDR2 is LQKENI. As DNA, the CDR3 is TGTGCCAGCTCACCCGTAGAAGGCGAGACCCAGTACTTC. Its protein product is CASSPVEGETQYF.

The table lists this clone with a count of one. The chain combines TRBV2 with TRBJ1-4, with D unclear. Looked up from germline, CDR1 is SNHLY and CDR2 is FYNNEI. The CDR3 is 15 residues long. Trimming stripped 6 bases from V and 0 bases from J, with 11 bases between. The CDR3 loop is CASSAGPTTNEKLFF. CDR3 sequence (DNA): TGTGCCAGCAGCGCCGGGCCTACAACTAATGAAAAACTGTTTTTT.

V gene TRBV6-5 combines with J gene TRBJ2-5, with D possibly matching TRBD1 (6 bases). CDR3 length: 14 residues. The V end was cut by 6 bases, the J end by 6 bases, with 17 bases between. CDR1 and CDR2 (germline): MNHEY, SVGAGI. This chain's CDR3 is CASRNRDTKKTQYF. CDR3 coding DNA: TGTGCCAGCAGAAACCGGGACACCAAGAAGACCCAGTACTTC.

This chain links TRBV4-1 with TRBJ1-3; D remains ambiguous. In germline, CDR1 is MGHRA, CDR2 YSYEKL. The CDR3 totals 18 residues. The V gene lost 3 bases and the J gene lost 0 bases, with 18 bases spanning the gap. CDR3 DNA: TGCGCCAGCAGCCAGGGATCATTTGGGGTGTACTCTGGAAACACCATATATTTT. It yields the protein CASSQGSFGVYSGNTIYF.

This chain uses TRBV7-2 with TRBJ1-4; the D is unclear. The CDR3 loop spans 15 amino acids. Germline V gene sequence: CDR1 SGHTA, CDR2 FQGNSA. V dropped 2 bases and J dropped 0 bases, with 7 bases sitting between them. DNA of the CDR3: TGTGCCAGCAGCTTACAAGAAGCAACTAATGAAAAACTGTTTTTT. It yields the protein CASSLQEATNEKLFF. Together with reference TRBV7-2 and TRBJ1-4, the CDR3 gives the full variable domain: GAGVSQSPSNKVTEKGKDVELRCDPISGHTALYWYRQSLGQGLEFLIYFQGNSAPDKSGLPSDRFSAERTGGSVSTLTIQRTQQEDSAVYLCASSLQEATNEKLFFGSGTQLSVL.

The chain uses TRBV7-3 and TRBJ1-6, with a possible D match to TRBD1 (6 bases). CDR1 and CDR2 from the germline V gene are SGHTA and FQGTGA. CDR3 length: 14 residues. V shed 0 bases and J shed 8 bases, with 8 bases lying between them. For the CDR3, the DNA is TGTGCCAGCAGCTTAACACAGGGAGATTCACCCCTCCACTTT. Its translation is CASSLTQGDSPLHF.

The gene calls are TRBV19 and TRBJ2-2; TRBD2 matches 12 bases. Germline V gene lookup returns CDR1 LNHDA and CDR2 SQIVND (reference sequence). V lost 8 bases and J lost 1; bases outside the gene matches: 5. The CDR3 extends over 16 amino acids. As DNA, the CDR3 is TGTGCCAGTTTTGGACTAGCGGGGTGGAACACCGGGGAGCTGTTTTTT. This encodes CASFGLAGWNTGELFF.

The genes are TRBV3-1 (or the pseudogene TRBV3-2) and TRBJ1-1; D may be TRBD1 (6 bases). Trimming pared 2 bases from V and 5 bases from J, leaving 18 bases between. CDR1 and CDR2 (germline): LGHDT, YNNKEL (reference sequence). This CDR3 is 16 amino acids long. The CDR3 reads CASSQWAGGGGTEAFF. The CDR3 region has the DNA TGTGCCAGCAGCCAATGGGCAGGAGGGGGAGGAACTGAAGCTTTCTTT.

The V call is TRBV7-2, the J call TRBJ1-4, with 7 bases identical to TRBD1. The CDR3 contains 14 residues. Germline CDR1 and CDR2: SGHTA and FQGNSA. With V trimmed by 5 bases and J by 8 bases, 8 bases remained unmatched. The CDR3 protein is CASSPGTVNEKLFF. CDR3 coding DNA: TGTGCCAGCAGCCCCGGGACAGTTAACGAAAAACTGTTTTTT.

The gene calls are TRBV19 and TRBJ2-2; no reliable D call. The CDR3 has 10 amino acids. The V gene's germline CDR1 is LNHDA and CDR2 SQIVND (reference sequence). The V end lost 10 bases, the J end lost 8 bases, and 8 bases lay between the germline ends. CDR3 in amino acids: CATARGELFF. In DNA form, the CDR3 reads TGTGCCACCGCGAGGGGGGAGCTGTTTTTT.

The chain is built from TRBV7-9 and TRBJ2-7, with D unclear. Germline loops: CDR1 SEHNR, CDR2 FQNEAQ (reference sequence). V gave up 10 bases and J gave up 0 bases, with 13 bases separating them. The CDR3 loop spans 13 amino acids. The CDR3 sequence is CATTTFSSYEQYF. The CDR3 bases are TGTGCCACCACGACGTTTAGCTCCTACGAGCAGTACTTC.